The 30 T cell receptor beta chains presented below share a single source sample, sequenced in a study of regulatory T cells in long-lasting Graves disease. HTBI primers from iRepertoire and Arm-PCR of CDR3 regions yielded the TCR beta libraries. MiXCR, run by TCRdb on the multiplex PCR reads, gives a single entry per CDR3 protein. The sample lists almost 350,000 distinct CDR3 sequences, around a fifth occurring once. The time point was: persistent/refractory GD, antithyroid drugs over 5 years with positive TRAb. The TCR library was made from RNA that had been extracted from PBMCs in TRIzol. Sequenced material: peripheral blood mononuclear cells (PBMCs), taken when the disease was refractory, from a patient treated with antithyroid drugs. These receptors originate from a female donor with Graves disease.

The rearrangement uses TRBV20-1 and TRBJ2-6, with D unresolved. V shed 3 bases and J shed 0 bases, with 12 bases lying between them. CDR1 and CDR2 from the germline V gene are DFQATT and SNEGSKA (reference sequence). CDR3 length: 16 amino acids. The CDR3 spells CSASKTPLSGANVLTF. CDR3 coding DNA: TGCAGTGCTAGTAAGACACCTCTCTCTGGGGCCAACGTCCTGACTTTC.

Comments on this clonotype: This may come from a read error, since a much larger clone is one base off. The chain couples TRBV2 to TRBJ2-5, with D perhaps TRBD2 (6 bases). This CDR3 comprises 14 residues. Trimming stripped 6 bases from V and 7 bases from J, with 18 bases between. Germline V gives CDR1 SNHLY, CDR2 FYNNEI. CDR3: CASSLGRSRGTQYF. DNA of the CDR3: TGTGCCAGCAGCTTAGGGAGGAGTCGAGGGACCCAGTACTTC.

This clonotype was observed many times. V and J are TRBV19 and TRBJ1-1; D perhaps matches TRBD1 (6 bases). Germline V CDR1 and CDR2: LNHDA, SQIVND (reference sequence). V was clipped by 7 bases and J by 3 bases, with 12 bases between them. The CDR3 totals 13 residues. In DNA form, the CDR3 reads TGTGCCAGTAAAACAGGGACGTACACTGAAGCTTTCTTT. Translated: CASKTGTYTEAFF.

This clonotype was counted ten times or more. The rearrangement joins TRBV20-1 to TRBJ1-6; D perhaps matches TRBD1 (5 bases). Germline loops: CDR1 DFQATT, CDR2 SNEGSKA (reference sequence). The V and J ends lost 3 bases and 6 bases respectively, with 15 bases between them. The CDR3 totals 15 residues. CDR3 protein: CSASITGVVNSPLHF. DNA of the CDR3: TGCAGTGCTAGTATCACGGGGGTGGTTAATTCACCCCTCCACTTT.

This clonotype was counted ten times or more. The chain employs TRBV7-8 and TRBJ2-4; D might be TRBD1 (6 bases). V dropped 4 bases and J dropped 7 bases, with 14 bases sitting between them. Germline V gene data show CDR1 as SGHVS and CDR2 as FQNEAQ. This CDR3 contains 14 residues. In DNA, the CDR3 is TGTGCCAGCAGCTCCAGGGGTCGTTTGAACATTCAGTACTTC. Translating gives CASSSRGRLNIQYF. Combining the CDR3 with reference TRBV7-8 and TRBJ2-4 gives the whole variable domain GAGVSQSPRYKVAKRGQDVALRCDPISGHVSLFWYQQALGQGPEFLTYFQNEAQLDKSGLPSDRFFAERPEGSVSTLKIQRTQQEDSAVYLCASSSRGRLNIQYFGAGTRLSVL.

To note about this clonotype: This may be a read error: a much more frequent sequence differs by one nucleotide. The CDR3 here is CASSETGAYGYTF. CDR3 sequence (DNA): TGTGCCAGCAGTGAGACAGGGGCCTATGGCTACACCTTC. The rearrangement joins TRBV6-1 to TRBJ1-2, with 8 nucleotides matching TRBD1. CDR1 and CDR2 from the germline V gene are MNHNS and SASEGT. Trimming cost V 3 bases and J 4 bases; bases outside gene matches: 1. This CDR3 region has 13 residues.

This clonotype has a count of ten or more. The chain links TRBV7-6 to TRBJ2-7; 9 nucleotides align to TRBD2. CDR3 length: 14 amino acids. V shed 4 bases, J shed 7 bases, and the junction held 8 bases outside the gene matches. Germline CDR1 reads SGHVS; CDR2 reads FNYEAQ. Written as DNA, the CDR3 is TGTGCCAGCAGCTCAAGCGGGAGGTGGTATGAGCAGTACTTC. This sequence encodes CASSSSGRWYEQYF.

In its sample, this clonotype was seen many times. This chain uses TRBV11-3 with TRBJ1-2; TRBD1 agrees at 11 bases. Losses at the gene ends were 4 bases for V and 8 bases for J; bases not matched to a gene: 12. The CDR3 contains 16 residues. Germline CDR1 reads SGHNT; CDR2 reads YENEEA. CDR3 region: CASSSIRDRGTRGYTF. In DNA, the CDR3 is TGTGCCAGCAGCTCGATCCGGGACAGGGGGACAAGAGGCTACACCTTC.

This clonotype was observed at least ten times. The rearrangement uses TRBV12-3 or TRBV12-4 and TRBJ2-5; D is perhaps TRBD2 (5 bases). The CDR3 covers 14 residues. V dropped 4 bases and J dropped 5 bases, with 14 bases sitting between them. The CDR3 coding sequence is TGTGCCAGCAGTTCTGAGCCTAAGCGGGAGACCCAGTACTTC. It is translated as CASSSEPKRETQYF.

This clonotype occurred a few times. V and J are TRBV7-2 and TRBJ1-5; D gene unclear. Germline values: CDR1 SGHTA, CDR2 FQGNSA. The CDR3 has 14 residues. V gave up 1 base and J gave up 5 bases, with 9 bases separating them. CDR3 loop: CASSLDPGYQPQHF. The CDR3 nucleotides read TGTGCCAGCAGCTTAGATCCGGGGTATCAGCCCCAGCATTTT.

The V call is TRBV27, the J call TRBJ2-2; D perhaps matches TRBD1 (5 bases). Deletions cut 5 bases from V and 11 bases from J, with 24 bases between. CDR3 length equals 16 residues. The germline CDR1 and CDR2 sequences are MNHEY and SMNVEV (reference sequence). CDR3 sequence (DNA): TGTGCCAGCAGTCTCTCGACAGACTCAGCCCGCGCCGAGCTGTTTTTT. Amino acid sequence: CASSLSTDSARAELFF.

This clonotype was picked up many times. The V gene is TRBV11-2, the J gene TRBJ2-7; no reliable D call. V was cut by 2 bases and J by 2 bases, with 4 bases left in between. The germline V gene has CDR1 SGHAT and CDR2 FQNNGV. The CDR3 is 12 residues long. Written as DNA, the CDR3 is TGTGCCAGCAGCTTACAAGCCTACGAGCAGTACTTC. Translating gives CASSLQAYEQYF.

This clonotype was counted many times. The genes are TRBV28 and TRBJ1-6; D ambiguous. Germline-derived CDR1 and CDR2 are MDHEN and SYDVKM. V was cut by 2 bases and J by 7 bases, with 15 bases left in between. The CDR3 runs 16 residues. DNA for the CDR3: TGTGCCAGCAGTTTACGGGGTCCCCCAGAGAATTCACCCCTCCACTTT. Its translation is CASSLRGPPENSPLHF.

Notes on this clonotype: A much larger clone lies a single base off, so this may be a read error. V is TRBV6-1 and J is TRBJ1-5, with TRBD1 as a possible D gene (6 bases). The CDR3 runs to 15 residues. In germline, CDR1 is MNHNS, CDR2 SASEGT. This CDR3 reads CASRIQGIWNQLQHF. The CDR3 DNA reads as TGTGCCAGCAGAATTCAGGGGATTTGGAATCAGCTCCAGCATTTT.

This clonotype was picked up many times. The chain recombines TRBV18 with TRBJ2-2, with 10 bases identical to TRBD2. Per germline, CDR1 KGHSH and CDR2 LQKENI. The CDR3 has 15 residues. J lost 5 bases, V lost 8 bases, and 8 bases had no gene match. This CDR3 is CASPQREGRTGELFF. CDR3 DNA sequence: TGTGCCAGCCCCCAGCGGGAGGGCCGAACCGGGGAGCTGTTTTTT.

This clonotype appeared a few times. The genes are TRBV11-2 and TRBJ2-5, with D perhaps TRBD1 or TRBD2 (6 bases each). Between the trimmed V and J ends, which lost 5 bases and 5 bases, there was a span of 21 bases. Germline V gene lookup returns CDR1 SGHAT and CDR2 FQNNGV. The CDR3 totals 16 residues. The CDR3, as DNA: TGTGCCAGCAGCCCCGGAGGGGGGAGTCGTGCGGAGACCCAGTACTTC. This translates into CASSPGGGSRAETQYF.

The sample holds many counts of this clonotype. The chain employs TRBV5-1 and TRBJ1-2; no clear D. V was clipped by 4 bases and J by 4 bases, with 14 bases between them. Germline V gives CDR1 SGHRS, CDR2 YFSETQ. The CDR3 length is 14 residues. CDR3 bases: TGCGCCAGCAGCCCAGACCTGCCGGGCTATGGCTACACCTTC. Its protein product is CASSPDLPGYGYTF.

The chain uses TRBV4-1 and TRBJ2-4; 10 bases agree with TRBD2. J gave up 3 bases and V 2 bases, and 7 bases lay outside the gene matches. Germline V gene sequence: CDR1 MGHRA, CDR2 YSYEKL. This CDR3 region has 17 residues. CDR3 region: CASSQLLAGFDKNIQYF. The DNA of the CDR3 is TGCGCCAGCAGCCAACTACTAGCGGGGTTCGACAAAAACATTCAGTACTTC.

In its sample, this clonotype was seen once. This chain uses TRBV4-2 with TRBJ1-2; TRBD1 is a possible D gene (5 bases). Germline lookup yields CDR1 LGHNA and CDR2 YNFKEQ. The CDR3 length is 16 residues. Trimming cost V 2 bases and J 2 bases, with 15 bases left between them. In DNA, the CDR3 is TGTGCCAGCAGCCAACCCCTGGCAGGGAGAAACTATGGCTACACCTTC. Translating gives CASSQPLAGRNYGYTF.

This rearrangement joins TRBV4-2 to TRBJ1-1, with D uncertain. CDR1 is LGHNA, CDR2 YNFKEQ, per germline. V was clipped by 0 bases and J by 2 bases, with 10 bases between them. This CDR3 contains 15 residues. The CDR3 loop is CASSQDRAPNTEAFF. CDR3 coding DNA: TGTGCCAGCAGCCAAGATCGGGCACCTAACACTGAAGCTTTCTTT.

This clonotype was seen a single time. The chain recombines TRBV6-4 with TRBJ1-1; a possible D gene is TRBD1 (5 bases). This CDR3 has 13 amino acids. CDR1 MRHNA and CDR2 SNTAGT come from the germline V gene. Trimming left V 6 bases short and J 5 bases short, with 13 bases between. CDR3 in amino acids: CASSWDLGTEAFF. CDR3 nucleotides: TGTGCCAGCAGCTGGGACCTCGGGACTGAAGCTTTCTTT.

The sample holds a few counts of this clonotype. The chain combines TRBV24-1 with TRBJ1-1, with 9 bases fitting TRBD1. The J segment lost 6 bases and the V segment lost 3 bases, leaving 7 bases of the junction unmatched. CDR1 and CDR2 from the germline V gene are KGHDR and SFDVKD. The CDR3 runs to 15 residues. This CDR3 reads CATSDPPGQGPEAFF. CDR3 sequence (DNA): TGTGCCACCAGTGATCCTCCGGGACAGGGCCCTGAAGCTTTCTTT.

This clonotype was detected only a few times. The DNA of the CDR3 is TGTGCCAGCAGACCGGACAGGACGAACACTGAAGCTTTCTTT. Its translation is CASRPDRTNTEAFF. The chain couples TRBV7-2 to TRBJ1-1; 7 positions match TRBD1. CDR3 length: 14 amino acids. The V gene end was trimmed by 6 bases and the J gene end by 1 base; junction bases not matched to a gene: 5. CDR1 SGHTA and CDR2 FQGNSA come from the germline V gene.

This clonotype was counted a few times. With a much larger clone just one base away, this may be a read error. V and J are TRBV10-3 and TRBJ2-5; 10 nucleotides align to TRBD2. This CDR3 has 17 residues. Germline V gene lookup returns CDR1 ENHRY and CDR2 SYGVKD. Trimming cost V 3 bases and J 1 base; bases outside gene matches: 8. The DNA of the CDR3 is TGTGCCATCAGTGATGAACTAGCGGGACTTACCCAAGAGACCCAGTACTTC. This gives the protein CAISDELAGLTQETQYF.

This chain joins TRBV29-1 and TRBJ1-2; 7 nucleotides line up with TRBD1. CDR3 length: 13 residues. V was clipped by 6 bases and J by 3 bases; unmatched bases: 7. Per the germline V gene, CDR1 is SQVTM and CDR2 is ANQGSEA. The CDR3 is CSVPPTGDYGYTF. As DNA, the CDR3 is TGCAGCGTCCCGCCCACAGGGGACTATGGCTACACCTTC.

This clonotype was counted a few times. The CDR3 loop is CASSPKNTEAFF. The DNA for the CDR3 is TGTGCCAGTAGTCCAAAGAACACTGAAGCTTTCTTT. The gene calls are TRBV19 and TRBJ1-1; D remains unclear. CDR3 length: 12 residues. Germline assignment: CDR1 LNHDA and CDR2 SQIVND (reference sequence). Between the trimmed V and J ends, which lost 5 bases and 1 base, there was a span of 5 bases.

In this sample, this clonotype turned up many times. This chain connects TRBV6-1 to TRBJ2-2; no clear D gene. V was pared by 6 bases and J by 3 bases, with 5 bases between. CDR1 is MNHNS and CDR2 is SASEGT in the germline V gene. CDR3 length equals 12 residues. The CDR3 spells CASRRYTGELFF. The CDR3 DNA is TGTGCCAGCAGGCGGTACACCGGGGAGCTGTTTTTT.

This clonotype showed up many times. The J gene is TRBJ2-7, the V gene TRBV28, with TRBD2 as a possible D gene (8 bases). CDR3 size: 20 residues. The germline V gene encodes CDR1 MDHEN and CDR2 SYDVKM. Between the trimmed V and J ends, which lost 5 bases and 2 bases, there was a span of 31 bases. The DNA of the CDR3 is TGTGCCAGCAGTCCCCTCGCGGGAGGTAATGCGGGACAGATACCCTACGAGCAGTACTTC. Protein product: CASSPLAGGNAGQIPYEQYF.

The chain's CDR3 is CSASRASLTYEQYF. The DNA for the CDR3 is TGCAGTGCTAGTCGGGCTAGCTTAACCTACGAGCAGTACTTC. This chain uses TRBV20-1 with TRBJ2-7; TRBD2 is a possible D gene (5 bases). Between the trimmed V and J ends, which lost 3 bases and 2 bases, there was a span of 14 bases. Germline CDR1 reads DFQATT; CDR2 reads SNEGSKA (reference sequence). This CDR3 is built from 14 residues.

Here the CDR3 DNA reads TGTGCCAGCAGCCGAGGGTTTCGTGCAACCGAGCAGTACTTC. It is translated as CASSRGFRATEQYF. The chain has TRBV9 and TRBJ2-7, with a weak D call TRBD2 (5 bases). The V end lost 4 bases, the J end lost 6 bases, and 17 bases lay between the germline ends. CDR1 and CDR2 (germline): SGDLS, YYNGEE. This CDR3 region has 14 residues.